This T cell receptor beta chain was sequenced for a study of blood T cell repertoires in COVID-19. Study-wide context: PBMCs, B-cell-depleted T cells, or T cells were the source of the cDNA or gDNA that made up the material.

Original handling: Estimation of nucleated cell counts was performed using reference gene primer amplification. Profiled with immunoSEQ multiplex PCR; TCRdb holds only in-frame clones, not every one. V, J and clone size reflect that table, while D and trimming were determined from the DNA. The sample includes 120,000 or so clones, roughly nine tenths seen only once; the top ten take roughly 4.5%. The germline gives CDR1 SGDLS, CDR2 YYNGEE. CDR3 length: 14 amino acids. Trimming cost V 1 base and J 6 bases; bases outside gene matches: 5. Patients at the Seattle site were enrolled during active infection and followed longitudinally. On this clone itself: Within the sample, other DNA sequences also encode this same CDR3.

Sequenced: peripheral blood. The clonotype was recovered from a man aged 55 to 70 with COVID-19, enrolled during active disease. V gene TRBV9 combines with J gene TRBJ2-3; 7 bases are shared with TRBD1. The CDR3 coding sequence is TGTGCCAGCAGCGTAAGGGGGCGAGACGATACGCAGTATTTT. It specifies CASSVRGRDDTQYF. The complete variable domain, with remaining parts taken from reference TRBV9 and TRBJ2-3, reads DSGVTQTPKHLITATGQRVTLRCSPRSGDLSVYWYQQSLDQGLQFLIQYYNGEERAKGNILERFSAQQFPDLHSELNLSSLELGDSALYFCASSVRGRDDTQYFGPGTRLTVL.